These 19 T cell receptor beta chains share one sample of origin, sequenced in a study of cytomegalovirus exposure and HLA in healthy donors. This PCR relied on a set of 60 Vbeta primers and 13 Jbeta primers. Only in-frame clones appear in the TCRdb table, and some are missing; sequencing was by immunoSEQ multiplex PCR. The sample yields some 170,000 clones, roughly 72% seen once. Sequencing input: PBMCs. The source of these receptors is a woman aged 40 to 50 in good health and CMV-seronegative.

This chain connects TRBV7-2 to TRBJ1-2, with D perhaps matching TRBD1 (6 bases). V was pared by 5 bases and J by 6 bases, with 13 bases between. The CDR3 is made up of 13 amino acids. Germline CDR1 reads SGHTA; CDR2 reads FQGNSA. CDR3 amino acids: CASSPRGGDGYTF. For the CDR3, the DNA is TGTGCCAGCAGCCCAAGGGGGGGAGATGGCTACACCTTC.

The chain has TRBV19 and TRBJ2-7, with 9 bases aligning to TRBD1. Germline loops: CDR1 LNHDA, CDR2 SQIVND (reference sequence). The trim removed 8 bases at V and 3 bases at J, leaving 2 bases unmatched. The CDR3 has 12 amino acids. CDR3 nucleotide sequence: TGTGCCAGTGGGGACAGGGACTACGAGCAGTACTTC. Translating it yields CASGDRDYEQYF.

This chain joins TRBV30 and TRBJ2-1; tentatively, D is TRBD2 (7 bases). The CDR3 covers 15 residues. Germline V lookup: CDR1 GTSNPN, CDR2 SVGIG (reference sequence). V was trimmed by 4 bases and J by 0 bases, leaving 13 bases between them. CDR3 region: CAWMGGGSSYNEQFF. For the CDR3, the DNA is TGTGCCTGGATGGGGGGCGGGAGCTCCTACAATGAGCAGTTCTTC.

This chain joins TRBV5-6 and TRBJ2-3; tentatively, D is TRBD2 (7 bases). V was trimmed by 4 bases and J by 5 bases, leaving 17 bases between them. Germline V CDR1 and CDR2: SGHDT, YYEEEE. The length of the CDR3 is 15 residues. The CDR3 sequence is CASSLRGGLIDTQYF. CDR3 nucleotides: TGTGCCAGCAGCCTCCGAGGGGGACTAATAGATACGCAGTATTTT.

This sequence joins TRBV13 and TRBJ2-3; TRBD1 agrees at 12 bases. The V and J ends lost 4 bases and 8 bases, in that order; junction bases with no gene match: 19. This CDR3 comprises 19 residues. Germline CDR1 reads PRHDT; CDR2 reads FYEKMQ (reference sequence). CDR3 sequence (DNA): TGTGCCAGCAGCTCCGGGACAGGGGGCAAGGTCCTAGATCTCGGTACGCAGTATTTT. Its translation: CASSSGTGGKVLDLGTQYF.

V and J are TRBV5-1 and TRBJ1-5; 7 bases are shared with TRBD1. CDR3 length equals 15 residues. J gave up 7 bases and V 4 bases, and 11 bases lay outside the gene matches. Per germline, CDR1 SGHRS and CDR2 YFSETQ. As DNA, the CDR3 is TGCGCCAGCAGCCCGGGGACAGAGAAATGGCAGCCCCAGCATTTT. Translating it yields CASSPGTEKWQPQHF.

The chain couples TRBV7-9 to TRBJ1-2; D might be TRBD1 (5 bases). Germline V gives CDR1 SEHNR, CDR2 FQNEAQ (reference sequence). Deletions cut 3 bases from V and 6 bases from J, with 14 bases between. This CDR3 has 14 residues. The CDR3 loop is CASSFAGHGHGYTF. CDR3 nucleotide sequence: TGTGCCAGCAGCTTCGCAGGGCACGGGCATGGCTACACCTTC.

The chain is built from TRBV9 and TRBJ2-7; D is possibly TRBD2 (7 bases). With 10 bases removed from V and 7 bases from J, the gap between germline ends came to 27 bases. Germline lookup yields CDR1 SGDLS and CDR2 YYNGEE. The CDR3 runs 15 residues. The CDR3 DNA reads TGTGCCCGCGAGCAAGAGGGGGGGCATCTGGGTGAGCAGTACTTC. Protein product: CAREQEGGHLGEQYF.

The chain uses TRBV19 and TRBJ1-5; 10 bases are a match to TRBD1. V dropped 5 bases and J dropped 5; count of bases not matched to a gene: 3. The CDR3 has 14 amino acids. The germline V gene has CDR1 LNHDA and CDR2 SQIVND (reference sequence). CDR3 amino acids: CASSGGQGYQPQHF. CDR3 coding DNA: TGTGCCAGTAGTGGGGGACAGGGGTATCAGCCCCAGCATTTT.

The chain recombines TRBV10-3 with TRBJ2-1; 14 positions match TRBD2. The CDR3 contains 16 residues. Looked up from germline, CDR1 is ENHRY and CDR2 is SYGVKD. V trimming: 5 bases; J trimming: 7 bases; junction bases outside the gene matches: 7. For the CDR3, the DNA is TGTGCCATCAGTAACGGACTAGCGGGAGGAAGGAATGAGCAGTTCTTC. This sequence encodes CAISNGLAGGRNEQFF.

This clone occurred a few times. The chain combines TRBV30 with TRBJ1-2; D not resolved. V was trimmed by 2 bases and J by 7 bases, leaving 14 bases between them. The CDR3 has 13 residues. Per germline, CDR1 GTSNPN and CDR2 SVGIG (reference sequence). CDR3 sequence reads: CAWSLVGYGGYTF. The CDR3 DNA reads as TGTGCCTGGAGTTTGGTCGGGTACGGTGGCTACACCTTC. Drawing the rest from reference TRBV30 and TRBJ1-2, the complete variable domain is SQTIHQWPATLVQPVGSPLSLECTVEGTSNPNLYWYRQAAGRGLQLLFYSVGIGQISSEVPQNLSASRPQDRQFILSSKKLLLSDSGFYLCAWSLVGYGGYTFGSGTRLTVV.

The chain has TRBV6-1 and TRBJ2-7, with 8 positions matching TRBD2. The CDR3 totals 14 residues. Trimming at V came to 7 bases and at J to 6 bases, leaving 11 bases not matched to a gene. Germline CDR1 MNHNS, CDR2 SASEGT. The CDR3 DNA reads TGTGCCAGCATGCCGGGGGGGTTGAATCCCGAGCAGTACTTC. As protein: CASMPGGLNPEQYF.

The V call is TRBV6-1, the J call TRBJ1-5; 8 bases fit TRBD1. Germline V lookup: CDR1 MNHNS, CDR2 SASEGT. CDR3 length: 16 amino acids. V trimming: 4 bases; J trimming: 2 bases; junction bases outside the gene matches: 7. CDR3 sequence reads: CASSVMYRGGNQPQHF. The CDR3 nucleotides read TGTGCCAGCAGTGTCATGTACAGGGGGGGCAATCAGCCCCAGCATTTT.

The chain has TRBV28 and TRBJ2-7; 10 bases match TRBD2. The CDR3 has 12 amino acids. CDR1 MDHEN and CDR2 SYDVKM come from the germline V gene. V shed 7 bases and J 4 bases; nucleotides not matched to a gene: 1. The CDR3 loop is CASKLAGYEQYF. The CDR3 DNA reads TGTGCCAGCAAACTAGCGGGATACGAGCAGTACTTC. Variable domain in full (rest from reference TRBV28 and TRBJ2-7): DVKVTQSSRYLVKRTGEKVFLECVQDMDHENMFWYRQDPGLGLRLIYFSYDVKMKEKGDIPEGYSVSREKKERFSLILESASTNQTSMYLCASKLAGYEQYFGPGTRLTVT.

The J gene is TRBJ2-5, the V gene TRBV5-1, with TRBD2 identical over 7 bases. The CDR3 totals 16 residues. Germline assignment: CDR1 SGHRS and CDR2 YFSETQ. V gave up 1 base and J gave up 9 bases; unmatched junction bases: 15. This CDR3 is CASSLLPQTSPGAQYF. The CDR3 region has the DNA TGCGCCAGCAGCTTGCTTCCGCAGACTAGCCCTGGGGCCCAGTACTTC.

The sample holds one count of this clone. V is TRBV19 and J is TRBJ1-5; 7 bases map to TRBD1. This CDR3 spans 15 amino acids. Germline-derived CDR1 and CDR2 are LNHDA and SQIVND (reference sequence). V trimming: 6 bases; J trimming: 3 bases; junction bases outside the gene matches: 8. This CDR3 reads CASSSGTANNQPQHF. In DNA form, the CDR3 reads TGTGCCAGTAGCTCCGGGACAGCCAACAATCAGCCCCAGCATTTT.

The chain employs TRBV9 and TRBJ2-5; 10 bases fit TRBD1. Germline CDR1 and CDR2: SGDLS and YYNGEE. The V segment lost 0 bases and the J segment 5 bases; nucleotides outside the gene matches: 4. The CDR3 is 15 amino acids. CDR3 bases: TGTGCCAGCAGCGTAGACGACAGGGGGCGGGAGACCCAGTACTTC. This encodes CASSVDDRGRETQYF.

The gene calls are TRBV4-1 and TRBJ2-5; D is undetermined. Germline V lookup: CDR1 MGHRA, CDR2 YSYEKL. V lost 4 bases and J lost 2, with 17 bases in between. The CDR3 covers 16 residues. CDR3 loop: CASSLSYGTDQETQYF. The CDR3 bases are TGCGCCAGCAGCCTATCCTATGGAACAGATCAAGAGACCCAGTACTTC.

The chain combines TRBV2 with TRBJ1-2; D not certain. The CDR3 loop spans 11 amino acids. Per germline, CDR1 SNHLY and CDR2 FYNNEI. Trimming left V 6 bases short and J 6 bases short, with 8 bases between. The CDR3 sequence is CASRLGDGYTF. The CDR3 DNA is TGTGCCAGCAGGTTGGGAGATGGCTACACCTTC.